These 31 T cell receptor beta chains share one sample of origin, sequenced in a study of blood T cell repertoires in COVID-19. Sequencing used immunoSEQ multiplex PCR; TCRdb keeps in-frame clones, though not all of them. The table has fewer than 120,000 clones, roughly 80% seen once. The sequenced sample was peripheral blood. Every receptor here comes from a woman aged 55-69 years with acute or convalescent COVID-19.

This chain links TRBV7-3 with TRBJ1-1, with D unresolved. The CDR3 contains 14 residues. From germline, CDR1 is SGHTA and CDR2 FQGTGA. Trimming removed 0 bases from V and 3 bases from J, with 8 bases in between. CDR3 loop: CASSLTPTDTEAFF. The CDR3 nucleotides read TGTGCCAGCAGCTTAACCCCCACGGACACTGAAGCTTTCTTT.

V usage is TRBV30 and J usage is TRBJ1-6; D remains unclear. Trimming removed 7 bases at V and 2 bases at J, with 12 bases between. The germline V gene has CDR1 GTSNPN and CDR2 SVGIG (reference sequence). The CDR3 spans 14 residues. The CDR3 protein is CASGREPYNSPLHF. The CDR3 DNA reads as TGTGCCTCGGGGAGGGAACCCTATAATTCACCCCTCCACTTT.

The chain uses TRBV18 and TRBJ1-1; TRBD1 matches at 8 bases. The germline V gene has CDR1 KGHSH and CDR2 LQKENI. The junction had 10 bases not matched to a gene; V was cut back by 3 bases and J by 1 base. The CDR3 loop spans 17 amino acids. Here the CDR3 reads CASSPPGTGEGNTEAFF. The CDR3 DNA reads TGTGCCAGCTCACCCCCCGGGACAGGAGAAGGGAACACTGAAGCTTTCTTT.

The chain couples TRBV5-1 to TRBJ2-4; tentatively, D is TRBD1 (6 bases). CDR1 is SGHRS and CDR2 is YFSETQ in the germline V gene. Trimming removed 0 bases at V and 3 bases at J, with 7 bases between. The CDR3 is 14 amino acids. The CDR3, as DNA: TGCGCCAGCAGCTTGGGGACAGACAAAAACATTCAGTACTTC. Translating it yields CASSLGTDKNIQYF.

This clone was counted a single time. The chain recombines TRBV7-2 with TRBJ2-7; the D gene is possibly TRBD1 (5 bases). V gave up 5 bases and J gave up 7 bases, with 18 bases separating them. CDR3 length equals 14 residues. Per germline, CDR1 SGHTA and CDR2 FQGNSA. The CDR3: CASSDSGRRGEQYF. The CDR3 region has the DNA TGTGCCAGCAGCGATTCGGGCCGAAGGGGAGAGCAGTACTTC. The entire variable domain, with the rest obtained from reference TRBV7-2 and TRBJ2-7, is as follows: GAGVSQSPSNKVTEKGKDVELRCDPISGHTALYWYRQSLGQGLEFLIYFQGNSAPDKSGLPSDRFSAERTGGSVSTLTIQRTQQEDSAVYLCASSDSGRRGEQYFGPGTRLTVT.

The rearrangement joins TRBV5-1 to TRBJ1-2; D may be TRBD1 (6 bases). The V and J ends lost 4 bases and 7 bases respectively, with 23 bases between them. This CDR3 is built from 16 residues. Germline V CDR1 and CDR2: SGHRS, YFSETQ. This CDR3 reads CASSQQTGIQESGYTF. The CDR3 nucleotides are TGCGCCAGCAGCCAACAAACAGGGATCCAAGAGAGTGGCTACACCTTC.

The genes are TRBV6-1 and TRBJ2-5; D perhaps matches TRBD1 (7 bases). CDR3 length equals 15 residues. Germline V CDR1 and CDR2: MNHNS, SASEGT. Between the trimmed V and J ends, which lost 2 bases and 4 bases, there was a span of 14 bases. The CDR3 region has the DNA TGTGCCAGCAGTGAACAGAGGGGGCGGGGAGAGACCCAGTACTTC. Amino acid sequence: CASSEQRGRGETQYF.

V usage is TRBV19 and J usage is TRBJ1-5, with 8 bases aligning to TRBD1. This CDR3 spans 14 amino acids. V shed 8 bases, J shed 5 bases, and the junction held 8 bases outside the gene matches. Germline V gene data show CDR1 as LNHDA and CDR2 as SQIVND (reference sequence). The CDR3 DNA follows: TGTGCCAGTTCCCGACAGGGGCCTGATCAGCCCCAGCATTTT. Translated: CASSRQGPDQPQHF.

The rearrangement uses TRBV10-3 and TRBJ1-6; 7 nucleotides match TRBD1. Per germline, CDR1 ENHRY and CDR2 SYGVKD. The CDR3 has 14 residues. The junction had 5 bases not matched to a gene; V was cut back by 6 bases and J by 6 bases. DNA of the CDR3: TGTGCCATCAGCGAGGGACAGATTAATTCACCCCTCCACTTT. It specifies CAISEGQINSPLHF.

The rearrangement joins TRBV28 to TRBJ2-2, with no clear D. This CDR3 has 12 amino acids. Germline-derived CDR1 and CDR2 are MDHEN and SYDVKM. V was clipped by 7 bases and J by 6 bases, with 9 bases between them. The CDR3 reads CASTLFAGELFF. The DNA of the CDR3 is TGTGCCAGCACCCTTTTTGCCGGGGAGCTGTTTTTT.

A single count supports this clone. V is TRBV19 and J is TRBJ1-5; TRBD1 matches at 9 bases. This CDR3 has 16 residues. Per germline, CDR1 LNHDA and CDR2 SQIVND (reference sequence). V was clipped by 9 bases and J by 0 bases; unmatched bases: 9. The CDR3: CASKLGQGISNQPQHF. Written as DNA, the CDR3 is TGTGCCAGCAAACTAGGACAGGGGATTAGCAATCAGCCCCAGCATTTT.

The genes are TRBV6-2 or TRBV6-3 and TRBJ2-7; TRBD1 agrees at 9 bases. V was clipped by 5 bases and J by 2 bases; unmatched bases: 1. The germline V gene encodes CDR1 MNHEY and CDR2 SVGEGT. The CDR3 is made up of 13 amino acids. For the CDR3, the DNA is TGTGCCAGCAGTGGGACAGGGCCCTACGAGCAGTACTTC. Protein sequence: CASSGTGPYEQYF.

This clone has a handful of counts. The V call is TRBV2, the J call TRBJ1-5, with TRBD1 identical over 8 bases. CDR3 length: 15 amino acids. Germline V gene lookup returns CDR1 SNHLY and CDR2 FYNNEI. The V and J ends lost 3 bases and 7 bases, in that order; junction bases with no gene match: 8. This CDR3 is CASSEVRGQSQPQHF. The CDR3 bases are TGTGCCAGCAGTGAGGTCAGGGGGCAAAGCCAGCCCCAGCATTTT.

Concerning this clone: The identical CDR3 is also encoded by other nucleotide sequences in the sample. The chain has TRBV11-2 and TRBJ1-2; 10 nucleotides match TRBD1. This CDR3 is 14 amino acids long. V was pared by 5 bases and J by 2 bases, with 2 bases of the junction left unmatched. Germline lookup yields CDR1 SGHAT and CDR2 FQNNGV. This CDR3 reads CASSPGQGNYGYTF. CDR3 sequence (DNA): TGTGCCAGCAGCCCGGGACAGGGGAACTATGGCTACACCTTC.

The chain employs TRBV4-3 and TRBJ1-4; D may be TRBD1 (5 bases). Per germline, CDR1 LGHNA and CDR2 YSLEER. The CDR3 is 17 residues long. The germline V and J ends were trimmed by 0 bases and 2 bases, with 13 bases remaining between them. The CDR3 sequence is CASSQEGYGATNEKLFF. The CDR3 bases are TGCGCCAGCAGCCAAGAGGGTTATGGGGCGACTAATGAAAAACTGTTTTTT.

This chain connects TRBV28 to TRBJ1-2; 9 nucleotides agree with TRBD1. With 4 bases clipped from V and 3 bases from J, the junction kept 12 bases outside the gene matches. This CDR3 region has 17 residues. CDR1 is MDHEN, CDR2 SYDVKM, per germline. CDR3 protein: CASSSSGWGQGDYGYTF. The CDR3 region has the DNA TGTGCCAGCAGTTCCTCCGGATGGGGACAGGGAGACTATGGCTACACCTTC.

The rearrangement joins TRBV19 to TRBJ1-2; D perhaps matches TRBD1 (5 bases). V was clipped by 4 bases and J by 5 bases, with 11 bases between them. The V gene's germline CDR1 is LNHDA and CDR2 SQIVND (reference sequence). The CDR3 runs to 13 residues. CDR3 coding DNA: TGTGCCAGTAGTACCAGACAGCTTTATGGCTACACCTTC. Translating it yields CASSTRQLYGYTF.

The V gene is TRBV24-1, the J gene TRBJ2-1; D not resolved. With 9 bases removed from V and 0 bases from J, the gap between germline ends came to 8 bases. CDR1 is KGHDR, CDR2 SFDVKD, per germline. CDR3 length: 13 residues. This CDR3 is CATSSSSYNEQFF. The CDR3 nucleotides are TGTGCCACCTCTTCCAGCTCCTACAATGAGCAGTTCTTC.

The chain has TRBV12-3 or TRBV12-4 and TRBJ1-2; 8 bases are shared with TRBD1. The CDR3 is 13 residues long. V was clipped by 3 bases and J by 6 bases; unmatched bases: 3. CDR3 nucleotide sequence: TGTGCCAGCAGTTTTCCCAGGGGGCATGGCTACACCTTC. Translation: CASSFPRGHGYTF.

The J gene is TRBJ2-2, the V gene TRBV18, with D unresolved. This CDR3 has 14 residues. Germline V CDR1 and CDR2: KGHSH, LQKENI. Trimming left V 8 bases short and J 3 bases short, with 13 bases between. In nucleotides, the CDR3 is TGTGCCAGCCTCAGGCAGGCTTACACCGGGGAGCTGTTTTTT. Translation: CASLRQAYTGELFF.

The V call is TRBV28, the J call TRBJ1-2; 7 bases map to TRBD1. The CDR3 length is 14 residues. J gave up 5 bases and V 3 bases, and 6 bases lay outside the gene matches. Per germline, CDR1 MDHEN and CDR2 SYDVKM. In nucleotides, the CDR3 is TGTGCCAGCAGTTTGCAGGGGGGTTCTTATGGCTACACCTTC. This codes for CASSLQGGSYGYTF.

The chain uses TRBV24-1 and TRBJ2-3; D remains unclear. In germline, CDR1 is KGHDR, CDR2 SFDVKD. Trimming cost V 1 base and J 5 bases, with 3 bases left between them. The CDR3 runs to 12 residues. The CDR3 sequence is CATSDFGDTQYF. The CDR3 DNA is TGTGCCACCAGTGATTTCGGAGATACGCAGTATTTT.

The CDR3 nucleotides are TGTGCCAGCAGTTTACACCGGACAGGGGTTGTATTTCAGCCCCAGCATTTT. It encodes CASSLHRTGVVFQPQHF. The chain combines TRBV28 with TRBJ1-5; 9 bases are shared with TRBD1. V shed 2 bases, J shed 6 bases, and the junction held 11 bases outside the gene matches. CDR3 length equals 17 residues. Germline values: CDR1 MDHEN, CDR2 SYDVKM.

This clone was seen more than once but under ten times. This chain joins TRBV5-8 and TRBJ1-4, with 7 bases lining up with TRBD1. V dropped 4 bases and J dropped 4; count of bases not matched to a gene: 4. The CDR3 is made up of 14 amino acids. Germline loops: CDR1 SGHTS, CDR2 YDEGEE. The CDR3 spells CASSGGQINEKLFF. CDR3 bases: TGTGCCAGCAGCGGGGGACAGATTAATGAAAAACTGTTTTTT.

As to this clone: The identical CDR3 is also encoded by other nucleotide sequences in the sample. The chain joins TRBV11-3 to TRBJ2-1; D is possibly TRBD2 (5 bases). V dropped 3 bases and J dropped 0 bases, with 6 bases sitting between them. Germline CDR1 SGHNT, CDR2 YENEEA. The CDR3 is 14 residues long. The CDR3 nucleotides read TGTGCCAGCAGCTTGGACTCCTCCTACAATGAGCAGTTCTTC. This translates into CASSLDSSYNEQFF. The whole variable domain, filled in from reference TRBV11-3 and TRBJ2-1, reads EAGVVQSPRYKIIEKKQPVAFWCNPISGHNTLYWYLQNLGQGPELLIRYENEEAVDDSQLPKDRFSAERLKGVDSTLKIQPAELGDSAVYLCASSLDSSYNEQFFGPGTRLTVL.

The table lists this clone with a count of one. The rearrangement joins TRBV5-1 to TRBJ1-1; D might be TRBD1 (6 bases). The CDR3 is 15 residues long. The germline V gene encodes CDR1 SGHRS and CDR2 YFSETQ. The V and J ends lost 0 bases and 1 base respectively, with 10 bases between them. The CDR3 loop reads CASSLEWGPNTEAFF. Written as DNA, the CDR3 is TGCGCCAGCAGCTTGGAGTGGGGGCCGAACACTGAAGCTTTCTTT. Full variable domain (remainder filled in from reference TRBV5-1 and TRBJ1-1): KAGVTQTPRYLIKTRGQQVTLSCSPISGHRSVSWYQQTPGQGLQFLFEYFSETQRNKGNFPGRFSGRQFSNSRSEMNVSTLELGDSALYLCASSLEWGPNTEAFFGQGTRLTVV.

The chain employs TRBV5-6 and TRBJ1-1; D not certain. CDR1 and CDR2 from the germline V gene are SGHDT and YYEEEE. The V end was cut by 1 base, the J end by 8 bases, with 6 bases between. The CDR3 runs to 11 residues. The CDR3 DNA sequence: TGTGCCAGCAGCTTGTTGGCCGAAGCTTTCTTT. Translating gives CASSLLAEAFF.

The chain couples TRBV24-1 to TRBJ1-1; maybe TRBD1 (6 bases). The CDR3 runs 19 residues. Per the germline V gene, CDR1 is KGHDR and CDR2 is SFDVKD. Between the trimmed V and J ends, which lost 5 bases and 0 bases, there was a span of 24 bases. CDR3 in DNA: TGTGCCACCAGTGGGGGGCCGTCGGGCACTCTCGAGATGAACACTGAAGCTTTCTTT. Its translation: CATSGGPSGTLEMNTEAFF.

J is TRBJ2-7 and V is TRBV13; 8 positions agree with TRBD1. The CDR3 sequence is 15 residues long. V was clipped by 5 bases and J by 4 bases; unmatched bases: 10. Germline CDR1 PRHDT, CDR2 FYEKMQ (reference sequence). The CDR3 region is CASSLGQGILYEQYF. The CDR3 nucleotides read TGTGCCAGCAGCCTCGGACAGGGTATTTTATACGAGCAGTACTTC.

The gene calls are TRBV4-3 and TRBJ2-1, with 9 nucleotides matching TRBD2. The junction had 4 bases not matched to a gene; V was cut back by 6 bases and J by 4 bases. The germline V gene has CDR1 LGHNA and CDR2 YSLEER. The length of the CDR3 is 14 residues. CDR3 in DNA: TGCGCCAGCAGTGGCGGGGGGGCATACAATGAGCAGTTCTTC. This gives the protein CASSGGGAYNEQFF.

This chain joins TRBV25-1 and TRBJ1-5; tentative D call: TRBD1 (5 bases). Germline V gene data show CDR1 as MGHDK and CDR2 as SYGVNS. Trimming stripped 7 bases from V and 4 bases from J, with 11 bases between. The length of the CDR3 is 13 residues. The CDR3 region has the DNA TGTGCCAGCACTCGGGGGTATAATCAGCCCCAGCATTTT. The encoded protein is CASTRGYNQPQHF. Variable domain in full (rest from reference TRBV25-1 and TRBJ1-5): EADIYQTPRYLVIGTGKKITLECSQTMGHDKMYWYQQDPGMELHLIHYSYGVNSTEKGDLSSESTVSRIRTEHFPLTLESARPSHTSQYLCASTRGYNQPQHFGDGTRLSIL.